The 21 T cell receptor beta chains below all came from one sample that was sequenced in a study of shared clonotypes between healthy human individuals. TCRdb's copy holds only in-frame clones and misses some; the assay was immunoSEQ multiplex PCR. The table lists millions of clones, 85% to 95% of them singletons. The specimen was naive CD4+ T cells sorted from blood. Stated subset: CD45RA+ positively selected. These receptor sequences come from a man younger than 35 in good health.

CDR3 nucleotides: TGTGCCAGCAGTGCGGGGGCGGTCGGGTCTGAAGCTTTCTTT. Amino acid sequence: CASSAGAVGSEAFF. The chain has TRBV6-1 and TRBJ1-1; D is perhaps TRBD1 (6 bases). In germline, CDR1 is MNHNS, CDR2 SASEGT. V lost 4 bases to trimming and J lost 6 bases, with 15 bases between them. The CDR3 covers 14 residues.

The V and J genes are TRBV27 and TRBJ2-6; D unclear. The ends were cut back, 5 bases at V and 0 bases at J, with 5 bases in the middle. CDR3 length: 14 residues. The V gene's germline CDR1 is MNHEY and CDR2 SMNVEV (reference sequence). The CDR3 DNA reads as TGTGCCAGCAGTCCGTTCTCTGGGGCCAACGTCCTGACTTTC. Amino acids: CASSPFSGANVLTF.

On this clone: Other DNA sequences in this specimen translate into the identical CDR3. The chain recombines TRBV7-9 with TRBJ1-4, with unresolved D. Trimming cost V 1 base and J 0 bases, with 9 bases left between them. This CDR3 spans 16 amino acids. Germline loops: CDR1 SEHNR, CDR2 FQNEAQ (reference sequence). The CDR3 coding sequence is TGTGCCAGCAGCTTAGGAGGGCAGGCAACTAATGAAAAACTGTTTTTT. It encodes CASSLGGQATNEKLFF.

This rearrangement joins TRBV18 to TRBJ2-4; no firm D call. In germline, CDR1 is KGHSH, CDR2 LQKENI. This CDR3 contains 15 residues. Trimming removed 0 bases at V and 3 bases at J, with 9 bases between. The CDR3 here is CASSPPISGKNIQYF. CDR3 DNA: TGTGCCAGCTCACCACCGATCTCGGGCAAAAACATTCAGTACTTC.

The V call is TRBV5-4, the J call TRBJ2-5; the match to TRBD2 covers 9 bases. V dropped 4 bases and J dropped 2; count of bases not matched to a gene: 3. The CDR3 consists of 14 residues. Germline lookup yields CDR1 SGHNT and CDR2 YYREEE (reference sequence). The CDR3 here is CASSKAGGQETQYF. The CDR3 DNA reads TGTGCCAGCAGCAAAGCGGGGGGTCAAGAGACCCAGTACTTC.

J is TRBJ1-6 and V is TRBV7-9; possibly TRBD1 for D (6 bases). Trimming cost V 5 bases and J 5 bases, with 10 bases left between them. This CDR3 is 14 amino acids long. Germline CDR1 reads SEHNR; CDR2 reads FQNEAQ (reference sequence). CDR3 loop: CASSPGHHNSPLHF. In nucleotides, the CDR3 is TGTGCCAGCAGCCCGGGACATCATAATTCACCCCTCCACTTT. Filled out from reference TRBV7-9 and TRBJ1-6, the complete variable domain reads DTGVSQNPRHKITKRGQNVTFRCDPISEHNRLYWYRQTLGQGPEFLTYFQNEAQLEKSRLLSDRFSAERPKGSFSTLEIQRTEQGDSAMYLCASSPGHHNSPLHFGNGTRLTVT.

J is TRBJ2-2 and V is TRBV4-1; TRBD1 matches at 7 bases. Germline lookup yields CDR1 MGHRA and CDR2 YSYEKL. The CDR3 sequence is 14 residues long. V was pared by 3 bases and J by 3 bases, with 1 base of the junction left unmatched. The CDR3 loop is CASSQGQYTGELFF. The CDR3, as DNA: TGCGCCAGCAGCCAGGGACAGTACACCGGGGAGCTGTTTTTT.

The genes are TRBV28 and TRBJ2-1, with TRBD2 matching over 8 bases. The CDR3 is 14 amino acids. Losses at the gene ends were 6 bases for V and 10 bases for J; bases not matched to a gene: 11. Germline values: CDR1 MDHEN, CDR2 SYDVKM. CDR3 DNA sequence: TGTGCCAGCAGGCTAGATAGCGGGAATCTGGAGCAGTTCTTC. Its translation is CASRLDSGNLEQFF.

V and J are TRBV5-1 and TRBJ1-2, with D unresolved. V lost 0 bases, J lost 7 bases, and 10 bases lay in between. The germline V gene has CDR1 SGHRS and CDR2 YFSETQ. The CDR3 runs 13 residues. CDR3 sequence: CASSLDDSSGYTF. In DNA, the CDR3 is TGCGCCAGCAGCTTGGACGATTCCTCTGGCTACACCTTC.

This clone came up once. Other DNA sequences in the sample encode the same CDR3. CDR3 region: CASSQAGTSGQETQYF. The CDR3, as DNA: TGTGCCAGCAGCCAGGCCGGGACTAGCGGACAAGAGACCCAGTACTTC. This chain connects TRBV4-2 to TRBJ2-5; 11 positions match TRBD2. The CDR3 loop spans 16 amino acids. Germline V gene data show CDR1 as LGHNA and CDR2 as YNFKEQ. The junction had 5 bases not matched to a gene; V was cut back by 3 bases and J by 2 bases.

The CDR3 loop is CASRESTSSNEKLFF. The CDR3 DNA sequence: TGTGCCAGTCGGGAGAGCACGTCCTCTAATGAAAAACTGTTTTTT. The J gene is TRBJ1-4, the V gene TRBV28; unclear D gene. V gave up 9 bases and J gave up 3 bases, with 17 bases separating them. CDR1 is MDHEN and CDR2 is SYDVKM in the germline V gene. The CDR3 sequence is 15 residues long.

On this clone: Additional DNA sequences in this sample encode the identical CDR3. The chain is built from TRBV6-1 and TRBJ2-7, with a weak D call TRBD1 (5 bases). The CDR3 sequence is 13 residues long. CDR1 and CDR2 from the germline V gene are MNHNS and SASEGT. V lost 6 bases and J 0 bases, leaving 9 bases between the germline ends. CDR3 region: CASSRESSYEQYF. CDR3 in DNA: TGTGCCAGCAGCAGGGAAAGCTCCTACGAGCAGTACTTC.

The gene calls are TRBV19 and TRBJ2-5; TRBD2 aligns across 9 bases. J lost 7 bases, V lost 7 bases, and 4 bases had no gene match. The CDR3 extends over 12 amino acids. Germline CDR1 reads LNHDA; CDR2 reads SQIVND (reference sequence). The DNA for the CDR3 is TGTGCCAGTAAAGCGGGAGGTGGGACCCAGTACTTC. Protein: CASKAGGGTQYF.

The CDR3 reads CASTQPGTSFHDEQFF. The CDR3 nucleotides read TGTGCCAGTACCCAGCCCGGGACTAGTTTCCACGATGAGCAGTTCTTC. V usage is TRBV19 and J usage is TRBJ2-1; 8 nucleotides align to TRBD2. The CDR3 runs 16 residues. Germline V lookup: CDR1 LNHDA, CDR2 SQIVND (reference sequence). V gave up 7 bases and J gave up 8 bases; unmatched junction bases: 16.

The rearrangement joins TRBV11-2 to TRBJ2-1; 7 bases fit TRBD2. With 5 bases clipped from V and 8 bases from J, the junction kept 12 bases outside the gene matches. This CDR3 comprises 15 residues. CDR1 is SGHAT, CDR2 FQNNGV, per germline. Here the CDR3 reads CASSPRGRAADEQFF. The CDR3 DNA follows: TGTGCCAGCAGCCCGAGAGGGAGGGCGGCCGATGAGCAGTTCTTC. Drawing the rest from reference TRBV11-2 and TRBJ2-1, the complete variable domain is EAGVAQSPRYKIIEKRQSVAFWCNPISGHATLYWYQQILGQGPKLLIQFQNNGVVDDSQLPKDRFSAERLKGVDSTLKIQPAKLEDSAVYLCASSPRGRAADEQFFGPGTRLTVL.

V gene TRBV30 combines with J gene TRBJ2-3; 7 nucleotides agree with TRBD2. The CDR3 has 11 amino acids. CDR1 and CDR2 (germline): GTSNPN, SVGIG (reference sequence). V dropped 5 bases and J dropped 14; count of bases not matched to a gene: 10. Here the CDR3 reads CAWGGTTFPYF. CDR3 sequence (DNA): TGTGCCTGGGGGGGGACTACTTTTCCGTATTTT.

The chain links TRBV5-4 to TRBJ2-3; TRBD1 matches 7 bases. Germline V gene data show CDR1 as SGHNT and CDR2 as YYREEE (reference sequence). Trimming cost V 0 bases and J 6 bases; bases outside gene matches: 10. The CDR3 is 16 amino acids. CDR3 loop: CASSLEGQLLWDTQYF. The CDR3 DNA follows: TGTGCCAGCAGCTTGGAGGGACAGCTCCTCTGGGATACGCAGTATTTT.

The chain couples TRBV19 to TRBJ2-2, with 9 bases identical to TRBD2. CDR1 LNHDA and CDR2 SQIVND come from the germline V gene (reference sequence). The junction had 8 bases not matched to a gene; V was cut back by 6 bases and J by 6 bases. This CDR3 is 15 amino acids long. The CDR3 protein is CASRVAGAQAGELFF. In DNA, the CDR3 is TGTGCCAGTAGGGTAGCGGGAGCACAGGCCGGGGAGCTGTTTTTT. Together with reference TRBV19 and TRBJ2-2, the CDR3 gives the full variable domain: DGGITQSPKYLFRKEGQNVTLSCEQNLNHDAMYWYRQDPGQGLRLIYYSQIVNDFQKGDIAEGYSVSREKKESFPLTVTSAQKNPTAFYLCASRVAGAQAGELFFGEGSRLTVL.

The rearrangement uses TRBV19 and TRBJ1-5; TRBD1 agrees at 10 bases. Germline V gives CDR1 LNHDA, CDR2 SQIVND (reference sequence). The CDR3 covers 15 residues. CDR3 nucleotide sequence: TGTGCTACATCCCGGGACAGGGGAATCAATCAGCCCCAGCATTTT. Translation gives CATSRDRGINQPQHF.

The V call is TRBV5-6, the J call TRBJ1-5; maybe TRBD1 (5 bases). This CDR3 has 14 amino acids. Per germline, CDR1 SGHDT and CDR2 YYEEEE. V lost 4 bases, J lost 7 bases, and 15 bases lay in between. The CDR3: CASSNPGRGQPQHF. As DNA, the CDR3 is TGTGCCAGCAGCAATCCCGGAAGGGGCCAGCCCCAGCATTTT.

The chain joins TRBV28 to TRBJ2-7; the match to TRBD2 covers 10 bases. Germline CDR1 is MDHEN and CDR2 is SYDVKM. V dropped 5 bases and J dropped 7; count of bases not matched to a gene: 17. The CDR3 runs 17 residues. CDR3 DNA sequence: TGTGCCAGCAGTCCACCCGCTCTAGCGGGGGCCGACAGGGAGCAGTACTTC. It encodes CASSPPALAGADREQYF.